This TCR beta chain was observed in a study of T cell responses to AZD1222 COVID-19 vaccine. Study-wide results and caveats: Close to half of all spike-specific TCRs reportedly target regions of the variants that are unmutated. Among the donors, most were white British and more were female, and clonal diversity was possibly underestimated. All repertoire sampling was performed exclusively after the peak T cell response.

Data came from immunoSEQ multiplex PCR; TCRdb stores just in-frame clones and leaves some out. This table holds 90,000 to 120,000 clones, 93% found once. The V gene lost 5 bases and the J gene lost 2 bases, with 7 bases spanning the gap. The CDR3 runs to 12 residues. Germline V gene lookup returns CDR1 MDHEN and CDR2 SYDVKM. A note on this clone: Its antigen is currently unknown.

The sample consisted of peripheral blood, taken on day 0 of AZD1222 vaccination. The TCR sequence derives from an adult in good health. The chain uses TRBV28 and TRBJ2-7, with no clear D. The DNA of the CDR3 is TGTGCCAGCAGTCGTTCTACCTACGAGCAGTACTTC. This sequence encodes CASSRSTYEQYF.